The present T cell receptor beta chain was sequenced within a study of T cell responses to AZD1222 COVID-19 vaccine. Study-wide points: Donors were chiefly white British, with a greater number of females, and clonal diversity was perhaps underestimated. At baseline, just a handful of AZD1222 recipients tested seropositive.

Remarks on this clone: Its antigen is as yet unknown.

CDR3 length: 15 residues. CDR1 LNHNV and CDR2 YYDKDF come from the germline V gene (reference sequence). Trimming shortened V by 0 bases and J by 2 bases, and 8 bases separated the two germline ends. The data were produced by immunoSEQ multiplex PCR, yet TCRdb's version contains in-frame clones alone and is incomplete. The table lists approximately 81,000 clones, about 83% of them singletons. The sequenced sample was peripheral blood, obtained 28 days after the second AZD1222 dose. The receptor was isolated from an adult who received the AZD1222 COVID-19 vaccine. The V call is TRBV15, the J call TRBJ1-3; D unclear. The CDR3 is CATSREATTGNTIYF. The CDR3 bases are TGTGCCACCAGCAGAGAGGCGACGACTGGAAACACCATATATTTT.